This T cell receptor (beta chain) came from a study of identical twins. Broader study findings: Beta clonotypes that were abundant in cord blood contained fewer insertions, a pattern absent from memory repertoires.

This clonotype was detected many times. What it binds is not known. TCRdb independently ran MiXCR on the 5' RACE reads; one entry per CDR3 protein. The sample carries about 240,000 distinct CDR3 sequences, 8% to 11% recorded once. All of the donors were Caucasians in good health. This TCR came from a man aged 45 to 65 in good health. The specimen sequenced was memory T cells sorted from blood.

The CDR3 DNA reads TGCAGTGCTTTAGGGAGTTGGCTCTACAATGAGCAGTTCTTC. Its translation: CSALGSWLYNEQFF. The chain carries TRBV20-1 and TRBJ2-1, with a tentative D call TRBD2 (5 bases). There are 14 residues in the CDR3. CDR1 is DFQATT, CDR2 SNEGSKA, per germline (reference sequence). With 5 bases removed from V and 3 bases from J, the gap between germline ends came to 14 bases.